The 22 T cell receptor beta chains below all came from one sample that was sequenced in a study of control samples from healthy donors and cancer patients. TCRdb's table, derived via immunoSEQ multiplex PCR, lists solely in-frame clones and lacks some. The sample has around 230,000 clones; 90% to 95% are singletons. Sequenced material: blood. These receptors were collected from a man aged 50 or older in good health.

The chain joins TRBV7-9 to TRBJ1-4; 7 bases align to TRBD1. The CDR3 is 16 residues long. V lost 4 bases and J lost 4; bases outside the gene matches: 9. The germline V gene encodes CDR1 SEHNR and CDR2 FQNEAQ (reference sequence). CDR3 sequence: CASSSRTTGLNEKLFF. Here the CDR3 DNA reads TGTGCCAGCAGCTCTAGGACGACAGGGCTTAATGAAAAACTGTTTTTT.

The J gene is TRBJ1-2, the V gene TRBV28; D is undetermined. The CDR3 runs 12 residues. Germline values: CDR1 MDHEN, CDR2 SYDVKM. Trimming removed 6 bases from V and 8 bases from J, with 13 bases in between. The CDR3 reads CASRREEGGYTF. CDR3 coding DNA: TGTGCCAGCAGGAGGGAGGAAGGAGGCTACACCTTC.

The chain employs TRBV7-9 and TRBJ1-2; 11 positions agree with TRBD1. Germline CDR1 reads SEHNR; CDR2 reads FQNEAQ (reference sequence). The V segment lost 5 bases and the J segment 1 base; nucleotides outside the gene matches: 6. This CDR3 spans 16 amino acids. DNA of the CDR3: TGTGCCAGCAGCCTCGGGACAGGGGGAGATAACTATGGCTACACCTTC. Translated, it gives CASSLGTGGDNYGYTF.

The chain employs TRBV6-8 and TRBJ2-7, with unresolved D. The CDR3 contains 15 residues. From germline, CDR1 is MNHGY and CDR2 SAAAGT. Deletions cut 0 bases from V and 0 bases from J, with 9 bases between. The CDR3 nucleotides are TGTGCCAGCAGTTACTCGAAGCAGAGCTCCTACGAGCAGTACTTC. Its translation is CASSYSKQSSYEQYF.

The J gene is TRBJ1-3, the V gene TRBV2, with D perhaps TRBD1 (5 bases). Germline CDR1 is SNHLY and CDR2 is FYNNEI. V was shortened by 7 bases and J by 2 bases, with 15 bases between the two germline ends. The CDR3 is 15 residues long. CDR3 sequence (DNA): TGTGCCAGCACCAAGGGGAAAAGGGCTGGAAACACCATATATTTT. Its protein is CASTKGKRAGNTIYF.

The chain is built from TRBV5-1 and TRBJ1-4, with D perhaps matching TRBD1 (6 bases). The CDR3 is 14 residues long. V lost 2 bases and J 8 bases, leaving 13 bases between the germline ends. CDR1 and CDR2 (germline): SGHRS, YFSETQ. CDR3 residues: CASSFGQLSEKLFF. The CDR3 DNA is TGCGCCAGCAGCTTCGGACAGCTAAGCGAAAAACTGTTTTTT.

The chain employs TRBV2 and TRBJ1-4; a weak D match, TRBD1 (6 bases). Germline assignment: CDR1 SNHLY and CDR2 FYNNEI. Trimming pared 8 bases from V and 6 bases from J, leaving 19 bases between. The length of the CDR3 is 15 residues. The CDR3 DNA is TGTGCCAGCTCCCTGCAGGGGCCGACACATGAAAAACTGTTTTTT. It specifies CASSLQGPTHEKLFF.

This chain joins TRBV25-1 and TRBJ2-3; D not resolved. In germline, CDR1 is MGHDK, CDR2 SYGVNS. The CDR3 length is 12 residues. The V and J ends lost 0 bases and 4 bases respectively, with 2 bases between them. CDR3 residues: CASSEYADTQYF. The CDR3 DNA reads TGTGCCAGCAGTGAATATGCAGATACGCAGTATTTT.

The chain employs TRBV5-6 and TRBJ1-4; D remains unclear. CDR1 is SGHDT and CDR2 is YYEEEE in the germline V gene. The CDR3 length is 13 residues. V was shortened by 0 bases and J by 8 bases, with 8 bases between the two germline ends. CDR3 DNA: TGTGCCAGCAGCTTGGCCTGGAAAGAAAAACTGTTTTTT. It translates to CASSLAWKEKLFF. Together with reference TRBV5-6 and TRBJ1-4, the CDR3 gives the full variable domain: DAGVTQSPTHLIKTRGQQVTLRCSPKSGHDTVSWYQQALGQGPQFIFQYYEEEERQRGNFPDRFSGHQFPNYSSELNVNALLLGDSALYLCASSLAWKEKLFFGSGTQLSVL.

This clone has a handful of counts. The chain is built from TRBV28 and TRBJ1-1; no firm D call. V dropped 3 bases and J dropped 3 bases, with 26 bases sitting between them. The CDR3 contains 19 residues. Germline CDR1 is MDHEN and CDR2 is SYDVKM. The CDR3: CASSFAQAGQPHGDTEAFF. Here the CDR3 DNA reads TGTGCCAGCAGTTTTGCCCAAGCAGGCCAGCCACACGGAGACACTGAAGCTTTCTTT.

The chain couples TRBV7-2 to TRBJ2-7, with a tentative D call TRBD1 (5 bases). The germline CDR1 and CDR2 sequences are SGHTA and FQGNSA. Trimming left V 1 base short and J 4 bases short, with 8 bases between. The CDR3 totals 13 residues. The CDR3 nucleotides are TGTGCCAGCAGCTTAGGACAGCAGTACGAGCAGTACTTC. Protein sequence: CASSLGQQYEQYF.

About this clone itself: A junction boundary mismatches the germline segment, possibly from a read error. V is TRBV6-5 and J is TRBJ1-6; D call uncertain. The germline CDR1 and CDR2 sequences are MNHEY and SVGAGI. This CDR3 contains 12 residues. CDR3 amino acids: CASSYSGSPPHF. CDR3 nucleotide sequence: TGTGCCAGCAGTTACTCGGGGTCACCCCCCCACTTT.

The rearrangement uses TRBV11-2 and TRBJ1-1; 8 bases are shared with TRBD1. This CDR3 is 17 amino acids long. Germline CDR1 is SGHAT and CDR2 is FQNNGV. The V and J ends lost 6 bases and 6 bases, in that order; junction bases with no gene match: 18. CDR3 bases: TGTGCCAGCAGACGGAACAGGGGGTCGGGTGTTTACGCTGAAGCTTTCTTT. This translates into CASRRNRGSGVYAEAFF.

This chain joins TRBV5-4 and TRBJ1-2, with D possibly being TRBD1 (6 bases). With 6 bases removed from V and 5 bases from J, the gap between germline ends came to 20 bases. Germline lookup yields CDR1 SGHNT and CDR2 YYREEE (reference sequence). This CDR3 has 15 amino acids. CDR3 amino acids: CASTPGRGGLYGYTF. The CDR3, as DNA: TGTGCCAGCACTCCCGGACGAGGGGGACTGTATGGCTACACCTTC. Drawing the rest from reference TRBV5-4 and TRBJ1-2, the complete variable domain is ETGVTQSPTHLIKTRGQQVTLRCSSQSGHNTVSWYQQALGQGPQFIFQYYREEENGRGNFPPRFSGLQFPNYSSELNVNALELDDSALYLCASTPGRGGLYGYTFGSGTRLTVV.

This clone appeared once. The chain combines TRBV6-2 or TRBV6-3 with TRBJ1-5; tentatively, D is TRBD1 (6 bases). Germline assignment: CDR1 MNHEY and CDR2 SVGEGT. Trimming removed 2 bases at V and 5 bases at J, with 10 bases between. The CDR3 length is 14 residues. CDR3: CASSYVSGDQPQHF. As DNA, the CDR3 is TGTGCCAGCAGTTACGTATCAGGGGATCAGCCCCAGCATTTT.

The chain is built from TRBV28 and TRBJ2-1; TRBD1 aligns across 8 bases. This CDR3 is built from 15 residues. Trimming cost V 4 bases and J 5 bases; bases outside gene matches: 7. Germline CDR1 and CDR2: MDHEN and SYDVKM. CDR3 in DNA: TGTGCCAGCAGTTCAGGGGGCGGGGAACACAATGAGCAGTTCTTC. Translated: CASSSGGGEHNEQFF.

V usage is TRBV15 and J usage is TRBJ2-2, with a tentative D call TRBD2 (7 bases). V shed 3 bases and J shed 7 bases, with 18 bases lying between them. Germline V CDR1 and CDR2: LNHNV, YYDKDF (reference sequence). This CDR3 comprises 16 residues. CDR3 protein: CATSRPPGGGGGELFF. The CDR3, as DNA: TGTGCCACCAGCAGGCCGCCGGGGGGCGGAGGCGGGGAGCTGTTTTTT.

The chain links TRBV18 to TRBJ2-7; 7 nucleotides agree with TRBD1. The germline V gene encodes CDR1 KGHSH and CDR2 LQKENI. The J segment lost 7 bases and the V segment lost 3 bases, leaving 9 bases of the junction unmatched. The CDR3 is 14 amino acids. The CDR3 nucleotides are TGTGCCAGCTCACCTGCCGGACAGGCCGGGGAGCAGTACGTC. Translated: CASSPAGQAGEQYV.

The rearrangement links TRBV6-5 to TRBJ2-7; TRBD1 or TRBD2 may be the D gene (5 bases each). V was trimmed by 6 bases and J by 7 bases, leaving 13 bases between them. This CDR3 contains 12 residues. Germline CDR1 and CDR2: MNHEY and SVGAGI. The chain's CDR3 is CASRGRDQEQYV. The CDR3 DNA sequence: TGTGCCAGCAGAGGCCGGGACCAAGAGCAGTACGTC.

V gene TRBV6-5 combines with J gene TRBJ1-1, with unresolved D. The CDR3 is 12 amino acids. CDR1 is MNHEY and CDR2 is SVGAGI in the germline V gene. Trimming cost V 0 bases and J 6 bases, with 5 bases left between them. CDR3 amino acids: CASSYSSSEAFF. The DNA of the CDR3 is TGTGCCAGCAGTTACTCTTCATCTGAAGCTTTCTTT.

CDR3 loop: CASGLYQGAEAFF. CDR3 sequence (DNA): TGTGCTAGTGGTTTGTACCAGGGGGCTGAAGCTTTCTTT. This chain uses TRBV12-5 with TRBJ1-1; 7 nucleotides align to TRBD1. This CDR3 spans 13 amino acids. V dropped 2 bases and J dropped 6; count of bases not matched to a gene: 3. Per the germline V gene, CDR1 is LGHNT and CDR2 is FRNRAP.

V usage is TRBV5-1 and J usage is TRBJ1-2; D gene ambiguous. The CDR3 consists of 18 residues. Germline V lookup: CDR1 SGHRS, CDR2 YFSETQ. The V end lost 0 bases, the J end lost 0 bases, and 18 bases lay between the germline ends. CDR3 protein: CASSLGGEGPRANYGYTF. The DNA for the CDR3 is TGCGCCAGCAGCTTGGGGGGTGAGGGCCCCCGAGCTAACTATGGCTACACCTTC.